This T cell receptor (beta chain) appears in the sequencing data of a study of cytomegalovirus exposure and HLA in healthy donors. This CDR3 has 14 residues. CDR1 is MNHNS, CDR2 SASEGT, per germline. The V gene lost 6 bases and the J gene lost 2 bases, with 13 bases spanning the gap. PCR employed 60 Vbeta and 13 Jbeta primers. Sequenced by immunoSEQ multiplex PCR; TCRdb stores in-frame clones only, minus some. The table lists tens of thousands of clones, roughly 80% of them singletons. This clone was seen a few times. The J gene is TRBJ1-2, the V gene TRBV6-1; a weak D match, TRBD1 (5 bases). The clonotype comes from a woman in her 50s in good health and CMV-seropositive. Sequencing used PBMCs. CDR3 in amino acids: CASSQRQSNYGYTF. CDR3 sequence (DNA): TGTGCCAGCAGCCAACGACAGAGCAACTATGGCTACACCTTC.